One sample yielded the 22 T cell receptor beta chains listed below, sequenced in a study of spatial heterogeneity in lung cancer. MiXCR, applied by TCRdb to the 5' RACE reads, yields one record per CDR3 protein. The repertoire holds around 24,000 distinct CDR3 sequences, roughly 6.9% seen once, with 13% to 15% in the top ten. The time point is: sample taken at primary tumor resection. Unsorted tumor, nontumor lung tissue or cryopreserved PBMC supplied the whole RNA. Material: PBMCs, obtained at surgery. These receptor sequences come from a male donor with early-stage non-small cell lung cancer.

This clonotype was picked up many times. This chain uses TRBV7-2 with TRBJ2-1; 7 bases are shared with TRBD1. CDR3 length: 14 residues. With 0 bases clipped from V and 5 bases from J, the junction kept 1 base outside the gene matches. Germline CDR1 SGHTA, CDR2 FQGNSA. The CDR3 region has the DNA TGTGCCAGCAGCTTAGCGACAGGGAACAATGAGCAGTTCTTC. It codes for CASSLATGNNEQFF. The full variable domain, its missing parts supplied by reference TRBV7-2 and TRBJ2-1, is GAGVSQSPSNKVTEKGKDVELRCDPISGHTALYWYRQSLGQGLEFLIYFQGNSAPDKSGLPSDRFSAERTGGSVSTLTIQRTQQEDSAVYLCASSLATGNNEQFFGPGTRLTVL.

This sequence joins TRBV9 and TRBJ2-2; the match to TRBD2 covers 9 bases. The CDR3 is made up of 15 amino acids. The germline V gene encodes CDR1 SGDLS and CDR2 YYNGEE. J lost 7 bases, V lost 2 bases, and 6 bases had no gene match. The CDR3 sequence: CASSVSGRRGGELFF. In DNA, the CDR3 is TGTGCCAGCAGCGTTAGCGGGAGACGGGGCGGGGAGCTGTTTTTT.

This clonotype occurred a few times. The gene calls are TRBV10-1 and TRBJ2-2; 11 bases fit TRBD2. V trimming: 0 bases; J trimming: 0 bases; junction bases outside the gene matches: 0. Germline V gene data show CDR1 as WNHNN and CDR2 as SYGVQD (reference sequence). This CDR3 has 17 residues. The CDR3 is CASSESTSGTNTGELFF. CDR3 coding DNA: TGCGCCAGCAGTGAGTCGACTAGCGGGACGAACACCGGGGAGCTGTTTTTT.

The chain employs TRBV3-1 and TRBJ2-1; 7 positions match TRBD1. CDR1 LGHDT and CDR2 YNNKEL come from the germline V gene (reference sequence). The V and J ends lost 5 bases and 3 bases, in that order; junction bases with no gene match: 4. The CDR3 runs to 14 residues. CDR3: CASSRQGVYNEQFF. CDR3 sequence (DNA): TGTGCCAGCAGCAGACAGGGTGTCTACAATGAGCAGTTCTTC.

The sample holds many counts of this clonotype. The chain carries TRBV12-3 or TRBV12-4 and TRBJ2-1; D ambiguous. The CDR3 consists of 13 residues. Trimming took off 6 bases at V and 4 bases at J, with 10 bases between the two ends. The CDR3, as DNA: TGTGCCAGCAGCCTGGGCCTTTACAATGAGCAGTTCTTC. Translation: CASSLGLYNEQFF.

This clonotype turned up a few times. This CDR3 is CASSSWLPGATEAFF. The CDR3 region has the DNA TGTGCCAGCAGCTCTTGGTTGCCGGGAGCCACTGAAGCTTTCTTT. J is TRBJ1-1 and V is TRBV6-5; no clear D gene. The germline V and J ends were trimmed by 6 bases and 4 bases, with 18 bases remaining between them. The germline gives CDR1 MNHEY, CDR2 SVGAGI. The CDR3 extends over 15 amino acids.

In this sample, this clonotype turned up a few times. This sequence joins TRBV5-1 and TRBJ1-1; perhaps TRBD1 as D (5 bases). Germline CDR1 reads SGHRS; CDR2 reads YFSETQ. V was shortened by 3 bases and J by 3 bases, with 6 bases between the two germline ends. The CDR3 loop spans 12 amino acids. CDR3 residues: CASSSGDTEAFF. The CDR3 DNA follows: TGCGCCAGCAGCTCGGGGGACACTGAAGCTTTCTTT.

This sequence joins TRBV5-1 and TRBJ2-3, with TRBD2 identical over 7 bases. The V and J ends lost 4 bases and 0 bases, in that order; junction bases with no gene match: 5. Germline-derived CDR1 and CDR2 are SGHRS and YFSETQ. This CDR3 is 15 amino acids long. The CDR3 DNA reads as TGCGCCAGCAGCGTGACGGGGGGAAGCACAGATACGCAGTATTTT. Translating gives CASSVTGGSTDTQYF.

This clonotype was observed a handful of times. CDR3 in amino acids: CASSGVIGETQYF. CDR3 sequence (DNA): TGCGCCAGCAGTGGTGTGATCGGGGAGACCCAGTACTTC. The rearrangement joins TRBV10-2 to TRBJ2-5, with unresolved D. The CDR3 loop spans 13 amino acids. The germline V gene encodes CDR1 WSHSY and CDR2 SAAADI. Trimming stripped 4 bases from V and 5 bases from J, with 11 bases between.

By share of the sample, this clonotype is medium-sized. The V and J genes are TRBV3-1 and TRBJ1-1; D gene uncertain. Germline CDR1 and CDR2: LGHDT and YNNKEL (reference sequence). This CDR3 is built from 11 residues. V lost 0 bases and J 8 bases, leaving 4 bases between the germline ends. CDR3 bases: TGTGCCAGCAGCCAAGATACAGAAGCTTTCTTT. Translating gives CASSQDTEAFF.

The chain uses TRBV18 and TRBJ2-7; D gene uncertain. Deletions cut 4 bases from V and 4 bases from J, with 5 bases between. Germline CDR1 reads KGHSH; CDR2 reads LQKENI. The CDR3 has 11 residues. The CDR3 DNA follows: TGTGCCAGCTCACTGGAGTACGAGCAGTACTTC. Amino acids: CASSLEYEQYF. Full variable domain (remainder filled in from reference TRBV18 and TRBJ2-7): NAGVMQNPRHLVRRRGQEARLRCSPMKGHSHVYWYRQLPEEGLKFMVYLQKENIIDESGMPKERFSAEFPKEGPSILRIQQVVRGDSAAYFCASSLEYEQYFGPGTRLTVT.

V gene TRBV5-1 combines with J gene TRBJ1-5, with 7 positions matching TRBD1. CDR1 and CDR2 from the germline V gene are SGHRS and YFSETQ. J lost 6 bases, V lost 4 bases, and 7 bases had no gene match. CDR3 length: 14 amino acids. The CDR3 nucleotides read TGCGCCAGCAGCGCTACAGGGGCCGGTCAGCCCCAGCATTTT. Its translation is CASSATGAGQPQHF.

CDR3 in DNA: TGTGCCAGCAGCTTAGTAGGACAGGGAAGCACAGATACGCAGTATTTT. Protein: CASSLVGQGSTDTQYF. This chain connects TRBV7-9 to TRBJ2-3; 8 positions agree with TRBD1. V lost 1 base and J lost 0; bases outside the gene matches: 3. The germline CDR1 and CDR2 sequences are SEHNR and FQNEAQ (reference sequence). This CDR3 has 16 amino acids.

This clonotype was seen a few times. V usage is TRBV7-9 and J usage is TRBJ2-6; tentative D call: TRBD2 (5 bases). The CDR3 has 16 amino acids. The V end was cut by 10 bases, the J end by 0 bases, with 16 bases between. Germline values: CDR1 SEHNR, CDR2 FQNEAQ (reference sequence). The CDR3 nucleotides are TGTGCCACTTCTGACTACGGGCACTCTGGGGCCAACGTCCTGACTTTC. Translating gives CATSDYGHSGANVLTF.

This clonotype was detected ten times or more. In nucleotides, the CDR3 is TGTGCCAGCAGCTTACAATATAGCAATCAGCCCCAGCATTTT. This encodes CASSLQYSNQPQHF. The rearrangement joins TRBV7-2 to TRBJ1-5; D call uncertain. From germline, CDR1 is SGHTA and CDR2 FQGNSA. The V end was cut by 2 bases, the J end by 0 bases, with 5 bases between. This CDR3 contains 14 residues.

This clonotype was observed a few times. The chain couples TRBV5-1 to TRBJ2-2; the match to TRBD2 covers 12 bases. This CDR3 comprises 14 residues. V shed 6 bases and J 7 bases; nucleotides not matched to a gene: 4. Germline CDR1 SGHRS, CDR2 YFSETQ. The CDR3 nucleotides read TGCGCCAGCACGACTAGCGGGAGTAACGGGGAGCTGTTTTTT. It codes for CASTTSGSNGELFF.

This clonotype occurred many times. The chain links TRBV14 to TRBJ2-2; D gene unclear. The CDR3 has 12 amino acids. Germline V CDR1 and CDR2: SGHDN, FVKESK. V was trimmed by 1 base and J by 7 bases, leaving 4 bases between them. The CDR3 bases are TGTGCCAGCAGCCAAGTAAACGGGGAGCTGTTTTTT. The encoded protein is CASSQVNGELFF.

This clonotype has at least ten counts. CDR3 bases: TGTGCCAGCGGGGTTTATAGCAATCAGCCCCAGCATTTT. Its protein is CASGVYSNQPQHF. The chain carries TRBV28 and TRBJ1-5; D is unclear. V gave up 8 bases and J gave up 0 bases, with 8 bases separating them. The CDR3 loop spans 13 amino acids. Germline CDR1 reads MDHEN; CDR2 reads SYDVKM.

This clonotype was seen repeatedly, ten times or more. The chain is built from TRBV25-1 and TRBJ1-4; no clear D. Germline CDR1 is MGHDK and CDR2 is SYGVNS. The V and J ends lost 2 bases and 3 bases respectively, with 10 bases between them. This CDR3 spans 15 amino acids. The CDR3 nucleotides read TGTGCCAGCAGTGAACCGGTCTTATCTAATGAAAAACTGTTTTTT. It specifies CASSEPVLSNEKLFF.

The V call is TRBV7-9, the J call TRBJ2-7, with D unresolved. The CDR3 sequence is 11 residues long. V gave up 5 bases and J gave up 6 bases, with 8 bases separating them. CDR1 and CDR2 (germline): SEHNR, FQNEAQ (reference sequence). The CDR3 region is CASSPESEQYF. For the CDR3, the DNA is TGTGCCAGCAGCCCCGAGAGCGAGCAGTACTTC.

The CDR3 bases are TGTGCCAGCAGTCCAGGGGCCATGAACACTGAAGCTTTCTTT. Translating it yields CASSPGAMNTEAFF. The chain recombines TRBV6-6 with TRBJ1-1; a weak D match, TRBD1 (6 bases). This CDR3 comprises 14 residues. Deletions cut 5 bases from V and 0 bases from J, with 10 bases between. The germline V gene has CDR1 MNHNY and CDR2 SVGAGI (reference sequence).

Many counts were recorded for this clonotype. V is TRBV11-3 and J is TRBJ2-6; D is undetermined. The CDR3 totals 16 residues. Trimming took off 5 bases at V and 1 base at J, with 12 bases between the two ends. Germline V gives CDR1 SGHNT, CDR2 YENEEA. The CDR3 nucleotides read TGTGCCAGCAGCACCTCTAAGGGTTCTGGGGCCAACGTCCTGACTTTC. Residues: CASSTSKGSGANVLTF.